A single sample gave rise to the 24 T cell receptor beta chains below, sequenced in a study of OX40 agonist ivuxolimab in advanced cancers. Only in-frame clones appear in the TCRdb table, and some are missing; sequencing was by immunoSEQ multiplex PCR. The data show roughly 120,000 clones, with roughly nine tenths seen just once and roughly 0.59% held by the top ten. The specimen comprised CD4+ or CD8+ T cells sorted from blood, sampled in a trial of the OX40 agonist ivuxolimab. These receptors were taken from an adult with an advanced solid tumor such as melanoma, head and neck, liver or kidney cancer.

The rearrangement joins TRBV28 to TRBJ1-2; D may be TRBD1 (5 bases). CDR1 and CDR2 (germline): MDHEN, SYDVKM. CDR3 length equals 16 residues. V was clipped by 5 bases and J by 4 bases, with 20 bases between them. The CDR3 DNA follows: TGTGCCAGCAGTACGACCGGGCAGGGAGGATTCTATGGCTACACCTTC. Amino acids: CASSTTGQGGFYGYTF.

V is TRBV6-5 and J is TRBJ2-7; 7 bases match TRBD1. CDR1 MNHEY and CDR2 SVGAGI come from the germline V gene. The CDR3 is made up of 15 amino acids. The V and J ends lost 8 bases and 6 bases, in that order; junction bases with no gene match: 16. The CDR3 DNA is TGTGCCAGCGAGCCCCCGAGACAGGGTAGGCGCGAGCAGTACTTC. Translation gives CASEPPRQGRREQYF.

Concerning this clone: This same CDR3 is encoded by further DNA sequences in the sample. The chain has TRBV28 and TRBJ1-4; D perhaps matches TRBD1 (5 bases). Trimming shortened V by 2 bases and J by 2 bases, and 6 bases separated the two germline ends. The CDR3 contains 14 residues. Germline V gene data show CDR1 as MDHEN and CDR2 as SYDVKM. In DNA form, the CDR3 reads TGTGCCAGCAGTTTAGGGGGGACTAATGAAAAACTGTTTTTT. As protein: CASSLGGTNEKLFF.

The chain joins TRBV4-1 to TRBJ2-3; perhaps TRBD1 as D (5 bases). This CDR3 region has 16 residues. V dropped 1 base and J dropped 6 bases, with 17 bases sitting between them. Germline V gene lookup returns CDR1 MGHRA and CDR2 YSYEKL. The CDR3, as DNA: TGCGCCAGCAGCCAAGGGCAGGGTTTTTATATTGATACGCAGTATTTT. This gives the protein CASSQGQGFYIDTQYF.

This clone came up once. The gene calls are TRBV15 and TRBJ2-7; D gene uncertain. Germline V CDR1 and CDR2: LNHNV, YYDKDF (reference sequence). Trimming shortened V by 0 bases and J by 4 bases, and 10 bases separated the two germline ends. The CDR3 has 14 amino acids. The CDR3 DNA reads TGTGCCACCAGCAGAGATGGTGGACCTTACGAGCAGTACTTC. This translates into CATSRDGGPYEQYF.

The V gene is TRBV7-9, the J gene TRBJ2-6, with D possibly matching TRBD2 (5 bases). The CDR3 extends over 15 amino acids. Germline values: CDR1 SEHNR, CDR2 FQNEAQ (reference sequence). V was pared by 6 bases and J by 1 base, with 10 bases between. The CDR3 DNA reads TGTGCCAGCAGGCTCCGGGGATCTGGGGCCAACGTCCTGACTTTC. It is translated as CASRLRGSGANVLTF. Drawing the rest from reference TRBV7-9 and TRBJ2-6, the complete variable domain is DTGVSQNPRHKITKRGQNVTFRCDPISEHNRLYWYRQTLGQGPEFLTYFQNEAQLEKSRLLSDRFSAERPKGSFSTLEIQRTEQGDSAMYLCASRLRGSGANVLTFGAGSRLTVL.

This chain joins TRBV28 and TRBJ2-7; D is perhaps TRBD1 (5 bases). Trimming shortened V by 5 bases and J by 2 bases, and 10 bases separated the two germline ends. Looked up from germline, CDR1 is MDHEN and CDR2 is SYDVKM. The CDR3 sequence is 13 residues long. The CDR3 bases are TGTGCCAGCAGTACGAGACAGACCTACGAGCAGTACTTC. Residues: CASSTRQTYEQYF.

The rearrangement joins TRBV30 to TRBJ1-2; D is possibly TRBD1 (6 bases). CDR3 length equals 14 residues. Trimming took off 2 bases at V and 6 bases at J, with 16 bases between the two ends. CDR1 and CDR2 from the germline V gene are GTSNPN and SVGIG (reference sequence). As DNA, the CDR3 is TGTGCCTGGAGTCTCGGGACACCAGGCAATGGCTACACCTTC. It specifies CAWSLGTPGNGYTF.

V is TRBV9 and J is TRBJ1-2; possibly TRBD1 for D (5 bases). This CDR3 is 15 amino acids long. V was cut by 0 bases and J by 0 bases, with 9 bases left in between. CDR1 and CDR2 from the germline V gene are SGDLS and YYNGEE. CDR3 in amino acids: CASSVGGTTNYGYTF. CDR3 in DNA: TGTGCCAGCAGCGTAGGGGGGACTACTAACTATGGCTACACCTTC.

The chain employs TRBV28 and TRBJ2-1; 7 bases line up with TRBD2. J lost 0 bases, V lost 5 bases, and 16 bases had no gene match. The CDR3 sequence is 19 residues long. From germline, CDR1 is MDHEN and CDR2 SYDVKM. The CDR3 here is CASSPPGGGGHSSYNEQFF. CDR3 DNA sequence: TGTGCCAGCAGTCCTCCTGGTGGCGGGGGTCACAGCTCCTACAATGAGCAGTTCTTC.

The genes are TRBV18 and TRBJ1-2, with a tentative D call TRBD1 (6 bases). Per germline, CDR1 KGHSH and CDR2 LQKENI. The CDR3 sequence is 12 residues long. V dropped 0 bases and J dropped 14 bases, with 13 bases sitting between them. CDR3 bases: TGTGCCAGCTCACCACCGACAGGCCGGGGGACCTTC. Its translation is CASSPPTGRGTF.

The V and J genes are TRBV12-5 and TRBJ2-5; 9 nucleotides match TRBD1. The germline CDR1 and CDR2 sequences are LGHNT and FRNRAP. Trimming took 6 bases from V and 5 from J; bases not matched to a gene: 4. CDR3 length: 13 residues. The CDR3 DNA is TGTGCTAGTGGATCCACAGGGGGCGAGACCCAGTACTTC. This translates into CASGSTGGETQYF.

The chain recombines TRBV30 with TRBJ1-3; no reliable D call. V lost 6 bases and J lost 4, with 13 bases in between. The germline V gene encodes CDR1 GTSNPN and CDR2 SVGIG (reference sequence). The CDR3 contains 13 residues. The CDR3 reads CACGFIQGNTIYF. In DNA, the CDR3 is TGTGCCTGCGGGTTCATCCAAGGAAACACCATATATTTT.

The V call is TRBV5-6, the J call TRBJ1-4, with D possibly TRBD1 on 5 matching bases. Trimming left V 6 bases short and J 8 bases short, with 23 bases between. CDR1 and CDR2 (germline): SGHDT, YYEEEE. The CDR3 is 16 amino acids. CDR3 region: CASTTFGDEVNEKLFF. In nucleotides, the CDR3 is TGTGCCAGCACCACCTTTGGGGACGAAGTGAACGAAAAACTGTTTTTT.

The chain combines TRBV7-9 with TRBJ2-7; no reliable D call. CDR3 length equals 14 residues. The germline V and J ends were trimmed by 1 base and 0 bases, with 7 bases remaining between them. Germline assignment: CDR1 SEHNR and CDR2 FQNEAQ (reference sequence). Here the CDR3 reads CASSLGVSSYEQYF. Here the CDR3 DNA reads TGTGCCAGCAGCTTAGGGGTCTCCTCCTACGAGCAGTACTTC.

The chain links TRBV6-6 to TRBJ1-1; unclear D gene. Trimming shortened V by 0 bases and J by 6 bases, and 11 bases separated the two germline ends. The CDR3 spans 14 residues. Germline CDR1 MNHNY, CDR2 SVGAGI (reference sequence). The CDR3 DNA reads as TGTGCCAGCAGTTACTCGAGGGTAGGGCCTGAAGCTTTCTTT. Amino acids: CASSYSRVGPEAFF.

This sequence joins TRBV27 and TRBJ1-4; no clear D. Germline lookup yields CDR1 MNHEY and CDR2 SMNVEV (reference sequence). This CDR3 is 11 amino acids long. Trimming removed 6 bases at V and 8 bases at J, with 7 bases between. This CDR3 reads CASRLGEKLFF. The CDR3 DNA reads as TGTGCCAGCAGATTGGGAGAAAAACTGTTTTTT.

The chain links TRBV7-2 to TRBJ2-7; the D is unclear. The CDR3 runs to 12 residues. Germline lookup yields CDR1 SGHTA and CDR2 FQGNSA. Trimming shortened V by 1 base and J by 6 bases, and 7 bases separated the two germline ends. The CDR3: CASSLVQSEQYF. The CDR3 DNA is TGTGCCAGCAGCTTAGTTCAATCCGAGCAGTACTTC.

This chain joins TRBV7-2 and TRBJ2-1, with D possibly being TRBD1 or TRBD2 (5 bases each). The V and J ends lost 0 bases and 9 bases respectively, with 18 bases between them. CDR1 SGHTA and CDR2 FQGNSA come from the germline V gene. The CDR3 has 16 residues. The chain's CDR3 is CASSLAGTQGRVEQFF. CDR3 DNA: TGTGCCAGCAGCTTAGCGGGGACCCAAGGGCGGGTTGAGCAGTTCTTC.

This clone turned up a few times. The CDR3 DNA sequence: TGTGCCAGCAGCCAATCTCCGGCCCCGAATGAACAGCCCCAGCATTTT. Its translation is CASSQSPAPNEQPQHF. V is TRBV16 and J is TRBJ1-5; D not resolved. Trimming took 0 bases from V and 7 from J, leaving 16 bases between them. The length of the CDR3 is 16 residues. Per the germline V gene, CDR1 is KGHSY and CDR2 is FQNENV.

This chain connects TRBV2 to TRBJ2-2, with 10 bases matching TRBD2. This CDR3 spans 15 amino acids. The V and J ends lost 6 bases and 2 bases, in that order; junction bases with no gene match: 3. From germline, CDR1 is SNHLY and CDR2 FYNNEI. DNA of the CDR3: TGTGCCAGCAGACGGACTAGCGGTAACACCGGGGAGCTGTTTTTT. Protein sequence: CASRRTSGNTGELFF.

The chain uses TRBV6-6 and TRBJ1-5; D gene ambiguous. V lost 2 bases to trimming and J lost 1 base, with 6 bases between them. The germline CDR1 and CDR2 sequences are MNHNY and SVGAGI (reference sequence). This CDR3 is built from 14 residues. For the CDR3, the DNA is TGTGCCAGCAGTTACAAGGGAAGCAATCAGCCCCAGCATTTT. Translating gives CASSYKGSNQPQHF.

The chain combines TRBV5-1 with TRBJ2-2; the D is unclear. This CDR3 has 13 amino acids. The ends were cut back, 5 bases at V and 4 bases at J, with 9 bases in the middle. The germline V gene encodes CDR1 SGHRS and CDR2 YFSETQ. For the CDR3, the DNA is TGCGCCAGCAGGGTACAGTTCACCGGGGAGCTGTTTTTT. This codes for CASRVQFTGELFF.

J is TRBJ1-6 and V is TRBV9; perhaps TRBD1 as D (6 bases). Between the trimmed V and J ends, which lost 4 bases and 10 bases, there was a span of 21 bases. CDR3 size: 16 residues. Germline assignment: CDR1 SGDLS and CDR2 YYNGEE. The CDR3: CASSSNAQGILSPLHF. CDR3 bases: TGTGCCAGCAGCAGCAATGCACAGGGTATATTGTCACCCCTCCACTTT.